Following are 24 T cell receptor beta chains from one sample sequenced in a study of blood T cell repertoires in COVID-19. Libraries were prepared by immunoSEQ multiplex PCR; TCRdb keeps only in-frame clonotypes and omits some of them. The data show a few hundred thousand clones, 80% to 90% seen once. Sequenced: peripheral blood. These TCRs come from a woman in her 70s with COVID-19, enrolled during active disease.

The chain links TRBV30 to TRBJ1-1; no clear D. Germline V gives CDR1 GTSNPN, CDR2 SVGIG (reference sequence). Trimming shortened V by 0 bases and J by 2 bases, and 10 bases separated the two germline ends. The CDR3 totals 14 residues. Here the CDR3 reads CAWSVGRQNTEAFF. The CDR3 coding sequence is TGTGCCTGGAGTGTAGGCAGGCAAAACACTGAAGCTTTCTTT.

This chain joins TRBV12-3 or TRBV12-4 and TRBJ2-7; no definite D call. The V gene lost 7 bases and the J gene lost 3 bases, with 7 bases spanning the gap. The CDR3 is 11 amino acids. The DNA of the CDR3 is TGTGCCAGCACCTTTCGCTACGAGCAGTACTTC. Its translation is CASTFRYEQYF.

This rearrangement joins TRBV4-3 to TRBJ2-3; 9 positions match TRBD1. Per germline, CDR1 LGHNA and CDR2 YSLEER. The CDR3 spans 16 residues. Germline trimming cut 1 base from V and 3 bases from J; bases unmatched to any gene: 5. CDR3 amino acids: CASSQGTGVPTDTQYF. CDR3 nucleotides: TGCGCCAGCAGCCAAGGGACAGGGGTTCCAACAGATACGCAGTATTTT.

This rearrangement joins TRBV28 to TRBJ1-1; D gene unclear. The CDR3 extends over 14 amino acids. The germline CDR1 and CDR2 sequences are MDHEN and SYDVKM. V was clipped by 5 bases and J by 2 bases, with 12 bases between them. The CDR3, as DNA: TGTGCCAGCAGTGCAGGCGGGGTAAACACTGAAGCTTTCTTT. Translated: CASSAGGVNTEAFF.

The rearrangement links TRBV11-3 to TRBJ2-1; TRBD2 might be the D (5 bases). CDR1 is SGHNT, CDR2 YENEEA, per germline. The CDR3 is 16 residues long. V was shortened by 5 bases and J by 3 bases, with 17 bases between the two germline ends. CDR3 region: CASSPEADPYYNEQFF. The CDR3 region has the DNA TGTGCCAGCAGCCCGGAGGCCGACCCTTACTACAATGAGCAGTTCTTC. Complete variable domain (other parts from reference TRBV11-3 and TRBJ2-1): EAGVVQSPRYKIIEKKQPVAFWCNPISGHNTLYWYLQNLGQGPELLIRYENEEAVDDSQLPKDRFSAERLKGVDSTLKIQPAELGDSAVYLCASSPEADPYYNEQFFGPGTRLTVL.

This clone was counted only a few times. The V gene is TRBV2, the J gene TRBJ1-2, with TRBD1 matching over 10 bases. Germline CDR1 reads SNHLY; CDR2 reads FYNNEI. The CDR3 has 13 amino acids. The V segment lost 5 bases and the J segment 10 bases; nucleotides outside the gene matches: 7. CDR3 loop: CASSFGQGVPYTF. The CDR3 DNA follows: TGTGCCAGCAGTTTTGGACAGGGGGTCCCCTACACCTTC.

The chain links TRBV7-9 to TRBJ1-2, with D perhaps matching TRBD1 (5 bases). This CDR3 contains 12 residues. Trimming removed 8 bases from V and 6 bases from J, with 13 bases in between. Per the germline V gene, CDR1 is SEHNR and CDR2 is FQNEAQ (reference sequence). The CDR3, as DNA: TGTGCCAGCGGGGGGAACGGCGATGGCTACACCTTC. Translated: CASGGNGDGYTF. Full variable domain (remainder filled in from reference TRBV7-9 and TRBJ1-2): DTGVSQNPRHKITKRGQNVTFRCDPISEHNRLYWYRQTLGQGPEFLTYFQNEAQLEKSRLLSDRFSAERPKGSFSTLEIQRTEQGDSAMYLCASGGNGDGYTFGSGTRLTVV.

In regard to this clone: Other DNA sequences from this sample encode an identical CDR3 as well. The genes are TRBV6-5 and TRBJ1-1; a weak D match, TRBD1 (6 bases). The CDR3 length is 13 residues. Germline CDR1 MNHEY, CDR2 SVGAGI. Trimming took off 5 bases at V and 2 bases at J, with 9 bases between the two ends. The CDR3 is CASSRTVNTEAFF. In DNA, the CDR3 is TGTGCCAGCAGTAGGACAGTTAACACTGAAGCTTTCTTT.

The chain couples TRBV20-1 to TRBJ2-4, with 8 bases identical to TRBD2. CDR1 is DFQATT, CDR2 SNEGSKA, per germline (reference sequence). The length of the CDR3 is 18 residues. V trimming: 3 bases; J trimming: 1 base; junction bases outside the gene matches: 14. Here the CDR3 DNA reads TGCAGTGCTAGTAGGGCTCCCAGCGGGAGCGTCGCCAAAAACATTCAGTACTTC. It yields the protein CSASRAPSGSVAKNIQYF.

The chain is built from TRBV27 and TRBJ2-5; TRBD1 agrees at 11 bases. Per the germline V gene, CDR1 is MNHEY and CDR2 is SMNVEV (reference sequence). This CDR3 spans 19 amino acids. J lost 4 bases, V lost 4 bases, and 17 bases had no gene match. In DNA form, the CDR3 reads TGTGCCAGCAGTTCCCGGTTCGGGACAGGGGGGAAGGAGATAGAGACCCAGTACTTC. Encoded protein: CASSSRFGTGGKEIETQYF.

V and J are TRBV4-3 and TRBJ1-1, with D perhaps TRBD1 (6 bases). V lost 1 base to trimming and J lost 1 base, with 13 bases between them. Germline-derived CDR1 and CDR2 are LGHNA and YSLEER. The CDR3 has 16 residues. Here the CDR3 DNA reads TGCGCCAGCAGCCAAGGGGGTACAGGGTGGAACACTGAAGCTTTCTTT. Its protein is CASSQGGTGWNTEAFF.

The chain combines TRBV10-3 with TRBJ2-3, with D perhaps matching TRBD1 (5 bases). Trimming stripped 3 bases from V and 2 bases from J, with 9 bases between. Looked up from germline, CDR1 is ENHRY and CDR2 is SYGVKD. The CDR3 consists of 14 residues. CDR3 region: CAISEQENTDTQYF. The CDR3 nucleotides read TGTGCCATCAGTGAACAGGAAAACACAGATACGCAGTATTTT.

This chain joins TRBV9 and TRBJ1-5, with 8 positions matching TRBD1. V gave up 4 bases and J gave up 0 bases; unmatched junction bases: 3. The germline gives CDR1 SGDLS, CDR2 YYNGEE. The CDR3 contains 15 residues. The CDR3, as DNA: TGTGCCAGCAGCACGACAGGGGATAGCAATCAGCCCCAGCATTTT. Translation: CASSTTGDSNQPQHF.

The chain joins TRBV19 to TRBJ1-1; 10 bases fit TRBD1. The CDR3 is 14 amino acids. CDR1 and CDR2 (germline): LNHDA, SQIVND (reference sequence). V dropped 3 bases and J dropped 3; count of bases not matched to a gene: 1. CDR3 coding DNA: TGTGCCAGTAGTATGGACAGGGGGGACACTGAAGCTTTCTTT. It encodes CASSMDRGDTEAFF.

This sequence joins TRBV24-1 and TRBJ2-2, with TRBD2 identical over 13 bases. CDR1 is KGHDR and CDR2 is SFDVKD in the germline V gene. Trimming cost V 5 bases and J 6 bases; bases outside gene matches: 2. The length of the CDR3 is 15 residues. The DNA for the CDR3 is TGTGCCACCAGTGGGACTAGCGGGAGTCCCGGGGAGCTGTTTTTT. It codes for CATSGTSGSPGELFF.

The rearrangement uses TRBV11-3 and TRBJ2-1; 8 bases are a match to TRBD1. CDR1 is SGHNT, CDR2 YENEEA, per germline. The trim removed 5 bases at V and 4 bases at J, leaving 7 bases unmatched. The CDR3 loop spans 15 amino acids. The CDR3: CASSTRTGSYNEQFF. In DNA form, the CDR3 reads TGTGCCAGCAGCACCCGGACAGGGAGTTACAATGAGCAGTTCTTC. The full variable domain, with the rest looked up from reference TRBV11-3 and TRBJ2-1, is EAGVVQSPRYKIIEKKQPVAFWCNPISGHNTLYWYLQNLGQGPELLIRYENEEAVDDSQLPKDRFSAERLKGVDSTLKIQPAELGDSAVYLCASSTRTGSYNEQFFGPGTRLTVL.

The chain links TRBV18 to TRBJ2-6; possibly TRBD1 for D (5 bases). V was pared by 3 bases and J by 0 bases, with 15 bases between. CDR1 and CDR2 (germline): KGHSH, LQKENI. The CDR3 totals 18 residues. The CDR3 loop reads CASSPRQGSASGANVLTF. CDR3 nucleotides: TGTGCCAGCTCACCGAGGCAGGGTAGTGCCTCTGGGGCCAACGTCCTGACTTTC.

This sequence joins TRBV25-1 and TRBJ1-2; 9 nucleotides agree with TRBD1. The germline gives CDR1 MGHDK, CDR2 SYGVNS. The CDR3 runs 15 residues. Germline trimming cut 8 bases from V and 4 bases from J; bases unmatched to any gene: 11. This CDR3 reads CASHPGQGRSYGYTF. The CDR3 nucleotides read TGTGCCAGCCACCCGGGACAGGGACGTTCCTATGGCTACACCTTC.

The rearrangement joins TRBV12-3 or TRBV12-4 to TRBJ2-7; TRBD2 might be the D (5 bases). Trimming stripped 8 bases from V and 5 bases from J, with 16 bases between. This CDR3 contains 13 residues. The CDR3 coding sequence is TGTGCCAGCTTCCGGGGAGACGGAAACGAGCAGTACTTC. It is translated as CASFRGDGNEQYF.

The chain combines TRBV4-1 with TRBJ2-1, with TRBD2 matching 14 bases. The ends lost 6 bases at V and 2 bases at J; junction bases unmatched: 3. The CDR3 is made up of 16 amino acids. Germline CDR1 MGHRA, CDR2 YSYEKL. CDR3 region: CASSPTSGRAYNEQFF. Here the CDR3 DNA reads TGCGCCAGCAGTCCGACTAGCGGGAGGGCCTACAATGAGCAGTTCTTC.

This chain connects TRBV10-3 to TRBJ2-3; 7 positions match TRBD2. The ends lost 3 bases at V and 4 bases at J; junction bases unmatched: 7. Germline assignment: CDR1 ENHRY and CDR2 SYGVKD. The CDR3 has 15 residues. The CDR3 DNA reads TGTGCCATCAGTGATCGAAGCGGGGCCGCAGATACGCAGTATTTT. Translation gives CAISDRSGAADTQYF.

V usage is TRBV6-2 or TRBV6-3 and J usage is TRBJ2-7, with D tentatively TRBD2 (5 bases). V lost 4 bases and J lost 5, with 9 bases in between. The CDR3 is made up of 12 amino acids. CDR1 and CDR2 (germline): MNHEY, SVGEGT. CDR3 nucleotides: TGTGCCAGCAGTTGGGCGGGCCACGAGCAGTACTTC. It codes for CASSWAGHEQYF.

This chain joins TRBV1 and TRBJ1-6; the table's D call, TRBD1, has no DNA check behind it. TRBV1 is noted as a pseudogene. This CDR3 contains 20 residues. The CDR3 bases are TGCACCAGCAGCAACCCGGACAGGACGCCTGTCTTAGGCGATAATTCACCCCTCCACTTT. Translated, it gives CTSSNPDRTPVLGDNSPLHF.

This clone was recorded a few times. V and J are TRBV28 and TRBJ1-1, with a weak D call TRBD1 (5 bases). V was shortened by 6 bases and J by 5 bases, with 16 bases between the two germline ends. CDR1 MDHEN and CDR2 SYDVKM come from the germline V gene. The CDR3 loop spans 14 amino acids. CDR3: CASSPGRSVTEAFF. Written as DNA, the CDR3 is TGTGCCAGCAGCCCAGGGAGGTCGGTGACTGAAGCTTTCTTT.